The 10 T cell receptor beta chains in this list originate from one sample, sequenced in a study of Ad26.COV2.S vaccination and SARS-CoV-2 variants. Described treatment: around 19 received Ad26.COV2.S at low or high dose, single or two shots; about 5 received placebo; per-sample allocation not given. Sampling took place 63 days after the first vaccine or placebo injection. Repertoires were generated with immunoSEQ multiplex PCR, while TCRdb's copy carries only in-frame clones and drops some. Altogether about 440,000 clones are present, roughly 85% being singletons, with the ten largest covering about 13%. This specimen was peripheral blood, taken in a trial of Ad26.COV2.S vaccine versus placebo. The receptors originated from a person aged 18-65 years who received the Ad26.COV2.S COVID-19 vaccine or a placebo.

The chain combines TRBV15 with TRBJ2-1, with 8 nucleotides matching TRBD1. Germline CDR1 is LNHNV and CDR2 is YYDKDF (reference sequence). Germline trimming cut 3 bases from V and 2 bases from J; bases unmatched to any gene: 12. The CDR3 is 18 amino acids. CDR3 protein: CATSSRRWQGAPYNEQFF. The CDR3 DNA follows: TGTGCCACCAGCAGCAGGAGGTGGCAGGGGGCTCCCTACAATGAGCAGTTCTTC.

The rearrangement links TRBV27 to TRBJ2-5, with D perhaps matching TRBD1 (5 bases). Between the trimmed V and J ends, which lost 2 bases and 2 bases, there was a span of 9 bases. Germline-derived CDR1 and CDR2 are MNHEY and SMNVEV (reference sequence). The CDR3 totals 14 residues. The CDR3 region has the DNA TGTGCCAGCAGTTTAATGGGGCCACAAGAGACCCAGTACTTC. Its protein is CASSLMGPQETQYF.

The V gene is TRBV18, the J gene TRBJ1-5; 9 positions agree with TRBD1. Losses at the gene ends were 6 bases for V and 5 bases for J; bases not matched to a gene: 8. The CDR3 is 15 amino acids. CDR1 is KGHSH, CDR2 LQKENI, per germline. The CDR3 sequence is CASSLDRGVDQPQHF. The CDR3 DNA follows: TGTGCCAGCTCGTTAGACAGGGGGGTAGATCAGCCCCAGCATTTT.

The chain is built from TRBV28 and TRBJ2-3; no firm D call. V was cut by 3 bases and J by 1 base, with 14 bases left in between. Germline V CDR1 and CDR2: MDHEN, SYDVKM. This CDR3 comprises 16 residues. The CDR3 DNA sequence: TGTGCCAGCAGTTTCAGTGCAATAGTCGGCACAGATACGCAGTATTTT. It translates to CASSFSAIVGTDTQYF.

This sequence joins TRBV27 and TRBJ1-2; D is ambiguous. Deletions cut 6 bases from V and 5 bases from J, with 13 bases between. The CDR3 length is 13 residues. Looked up from germline, CDR1 is MNHEY and CDR2 is SMNVEV (reference sequence). The CDR3 loop reads CASSQTVTYGYTF. DNA for the CDR3: TGTGCCAGCAGCCAAACGGTGACATATGGCTACACCTTC.

This sequence joins TRBV6-6 and TRBJ2-1, with 7 bases matching TRBD2. V lost 0 bases, J lost 8 bases, and 10 bases stayed unmatched. Per germline, CDR1 MNHNY and CDR2 SVGAGI (reference sequence). This CDR3 comprises 16 residues. In DNA form, the CDR3 reads TGTGCCAGCAGTTACTCCGAGGCGGGACTATGGCATGAGCAGTTCTTC. Amino acid sequence: CASSYSEAGLWHEQFF.

This rearrangement joins TRBV30 to TRBJ2-5; D is possibly TRBD2 (5 bases). The CDR3 extends over 13 amino acids. The V end lost 2 bases, the J end lost 5 bases, and 12 bases lay between the germline ends. Germline V lookup: CDR1 GTSNPN, CDR2 SVGIG (reference sequence). The CDR3 DNA is TGTGCCTGGAGTCTCCCCGGGATTGAGACCCAGTACTTC. This translates into CAWSLPGIETQYF.

The rearrangement uses TRBV5-1 and TRBJ2-7; no definite D call. The germline V gene has CDR1 SGHRS and CDR2 YFSETQ. Trimming took off 2 bases at V and 6 bases at J, with 9 bases between the two ends. The CDR3 loop spans 12 amino acids. Here the CDR3 DNA reads TGCGCCAGCAGCTTCGACTCGCTCGAGCAGTACTTC. It encodes CASSFDSLEQYF.

The chain is built from TRBV28 and TRBJ2-3, with D possibly matching TRBD1 (6 bases). Trimming removed 6 bases at V and 9 bases at J, with 16 bases between. CDR3 size: 13 residues. The germline CDR1 and CDR2 sequences are MDHEN and SYDVKM. CDR3 protein: CASRDATGYTQYF. CDR3 in DNA: TGTGCCAGCAGAGACGCTACAGGGTACACGCAGTATTTT. Full variable domain (missing parts from reference TRBV28 and TRBJ2-3): DVKVTQSSRYLVKRTGEKVFLECVQDMDHENMFWYRQDPGLGLRLIYFSYDVKMKEKGDIPEGYSVSREKKERFSLILESASTNQTSMYLCASRDATGYTQYFGPGTRLTVL.

This rearrangement joins TRBV27 to TRBJ1-6; D may be TRBD1 (5 bases). Germline loops: CDR1 MNHEY, CDR2 SMNVEV (reference sequence). V was pared by 8 bases and J by 5 bases, with 19 bases between. The CDR3 length is 16 residues. The CDR3 DNA sequence: TGTGCCAGCCAAGGGCAGGGAACCATTAATAATTCACCCCTCCACTTT. Translation: CASQGQGTINNSPLHF.